One T cell receptor beta chain is described in this entry. Its target is unknown. PCR amplification relied on 60 Vbeta primers (plus 13 Jbeta primers). As handled by the study authors: In a later analysis, the count reached about 82 million unique TCR beta chains, with approximately 11 million shared. Only in-frame clones appear in the TCRdb table, and some are missing; sequencing was by immunoSEQ multiplex PCR. The DNA was the basis for D and trimming; V, J and clone size are from that table. The table lists more than 150,000 clones, 82% of them singletons. This record belongs to a study of cytomegalovirus exposure and HLA in healthy donors. Looking at the study overall: As an earlier analysis found, about 190 million T cells yielded some 120 million unique TCR beta sequences. Study-level findings and limits: Per a later analysis, about 15,000 TCR beta sequences showed association with HLA alleles at 0.05 false discovery rate.

V dropped 4 bases and J dropped 4; count of bases not matched to a gene: 12. The CDR3 is 16 amino acids. Germline V gene data show CDR1 as MNHEY and CDR2 as SMNVEV (reference sequence). This clonotype was sampled from a man aged 35 to 55 in good health and CMV-seronegative. Sequenced: PBMCs. The rearrangement links TRBV27 to TRBJ1-2, with 7 bases aligning to TRBD1. The CDR3 spells CASSSTGQDMIYGYTF. In DNA form, the CDR3 reads TGTGCCAGCAGTTCCACCGGACAGGACATGATCTATGGCTACACCTTC.